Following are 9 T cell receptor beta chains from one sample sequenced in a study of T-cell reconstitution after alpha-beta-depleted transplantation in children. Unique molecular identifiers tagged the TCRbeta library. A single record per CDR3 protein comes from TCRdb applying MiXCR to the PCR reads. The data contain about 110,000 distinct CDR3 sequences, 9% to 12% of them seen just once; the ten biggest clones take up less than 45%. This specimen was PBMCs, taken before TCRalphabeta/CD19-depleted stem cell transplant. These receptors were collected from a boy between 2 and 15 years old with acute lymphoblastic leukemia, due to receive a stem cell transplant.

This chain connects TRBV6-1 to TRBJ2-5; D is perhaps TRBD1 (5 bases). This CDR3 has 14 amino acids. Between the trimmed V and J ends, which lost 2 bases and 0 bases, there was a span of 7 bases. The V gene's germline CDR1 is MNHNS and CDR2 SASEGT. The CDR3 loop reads CASSEWGNQETQYF. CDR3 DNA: TGTGCCAGCAGTGAATGGGGCAACCAAGAGACCCAGTACTTC.

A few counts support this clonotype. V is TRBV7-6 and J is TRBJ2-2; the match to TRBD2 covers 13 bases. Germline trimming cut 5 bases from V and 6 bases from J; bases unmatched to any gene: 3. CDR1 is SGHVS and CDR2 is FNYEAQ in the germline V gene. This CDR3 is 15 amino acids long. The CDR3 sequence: CASSRTSGRSGELFF. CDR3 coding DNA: TGTGCCAGCAGCAGGACTAGCGGGAGATCCGGGGAGCTGTTTTTT.

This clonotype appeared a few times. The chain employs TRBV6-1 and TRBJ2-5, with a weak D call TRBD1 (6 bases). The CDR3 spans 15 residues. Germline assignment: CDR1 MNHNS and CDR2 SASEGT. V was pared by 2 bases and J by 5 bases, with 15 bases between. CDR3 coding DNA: TGTGCCAGCAGTGAACAATCAGGGGTTCGTGAGACCCAGTACTTC. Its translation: CASSEQSGVRETQYF.

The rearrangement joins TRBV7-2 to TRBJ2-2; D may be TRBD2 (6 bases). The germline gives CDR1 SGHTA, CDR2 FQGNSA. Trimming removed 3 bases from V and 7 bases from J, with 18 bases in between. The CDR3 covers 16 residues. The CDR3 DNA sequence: TGTGCCAGCAGCTTTGGAGGGCCCAGTGGTGACGGGGAGCTGTTTTTT. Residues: CASSFGGPSGDGELFF.

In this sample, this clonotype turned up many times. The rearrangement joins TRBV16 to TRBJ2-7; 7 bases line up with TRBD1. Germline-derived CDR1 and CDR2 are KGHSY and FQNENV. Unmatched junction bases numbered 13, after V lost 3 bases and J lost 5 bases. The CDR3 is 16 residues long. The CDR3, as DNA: TGTGCCAGCAGCCACGCAAGACAGGGTGGCAAACACGAGCAGTACTTC. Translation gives CASSHARQGGKHEQYF.

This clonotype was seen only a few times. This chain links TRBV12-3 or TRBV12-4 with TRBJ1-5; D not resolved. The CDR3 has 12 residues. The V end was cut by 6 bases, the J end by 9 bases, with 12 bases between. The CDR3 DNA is TGTGCCAGCAGCCTGGGCGGTCGGCCCCAGCATTTT. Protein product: CASSLGGRPQHF.

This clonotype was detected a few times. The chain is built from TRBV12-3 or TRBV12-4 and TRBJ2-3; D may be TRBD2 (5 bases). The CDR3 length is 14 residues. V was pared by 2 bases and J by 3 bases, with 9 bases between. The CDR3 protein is CASSLSGETDTQYF. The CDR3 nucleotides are TGTGCCAGCAGTTTAAGCGGAGAAACAGATACGCAGTATTTT.

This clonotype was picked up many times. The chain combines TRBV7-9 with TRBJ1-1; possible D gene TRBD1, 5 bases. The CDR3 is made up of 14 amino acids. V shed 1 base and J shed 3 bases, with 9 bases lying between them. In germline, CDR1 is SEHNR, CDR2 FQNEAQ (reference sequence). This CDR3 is CASSLGLGDTEAFF. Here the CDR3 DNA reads TGTGCCAGCAGCTTAGGTTTGGGGGACACTGAAGCTTTCTTT.

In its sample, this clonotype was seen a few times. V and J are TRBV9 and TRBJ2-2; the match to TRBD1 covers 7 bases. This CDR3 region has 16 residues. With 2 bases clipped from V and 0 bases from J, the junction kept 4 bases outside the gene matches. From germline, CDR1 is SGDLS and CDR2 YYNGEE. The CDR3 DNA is TGTGCCAGCAGCGTGTTGGACAGGACGAACACCGGGGAGCTGTTTTTT. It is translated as CASSVLDRTNTGELFF.